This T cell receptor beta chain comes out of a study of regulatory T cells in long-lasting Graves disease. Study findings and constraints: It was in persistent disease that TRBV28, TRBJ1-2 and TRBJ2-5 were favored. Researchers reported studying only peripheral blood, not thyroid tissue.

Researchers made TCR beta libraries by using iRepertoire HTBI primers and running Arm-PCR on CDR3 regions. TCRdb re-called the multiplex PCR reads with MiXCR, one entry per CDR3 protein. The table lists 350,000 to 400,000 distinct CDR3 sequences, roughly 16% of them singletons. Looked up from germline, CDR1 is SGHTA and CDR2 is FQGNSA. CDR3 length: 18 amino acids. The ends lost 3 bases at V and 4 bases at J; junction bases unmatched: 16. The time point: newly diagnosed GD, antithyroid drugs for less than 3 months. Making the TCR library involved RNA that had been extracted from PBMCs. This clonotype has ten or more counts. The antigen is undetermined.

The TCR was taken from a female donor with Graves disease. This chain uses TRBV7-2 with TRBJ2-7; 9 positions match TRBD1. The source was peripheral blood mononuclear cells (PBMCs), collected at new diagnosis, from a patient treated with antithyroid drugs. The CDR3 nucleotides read TGTGCCAGCAGCTTTCCTGACCGGGACAGGGCAAAATTGTACGAGCAGTACTTC. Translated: CASSFPDRDRAKLYEQYF.